This TCR beta chain was recorded in a study of shared clonotypes between healthy human individuals (TCRdb year 2020). Concerning the study at large: The cohort comprised a couple of women and a few men aged 18 to 49 years. Leukapheresis yielded between about 0.94 and 8.9 billion PBMCs per donor. To increase sequencing depth and limit assay-specific biases, TCR repertoire library preparation and sequencing were carried out by different laboratories using diverse techniques. Blood TCR repertoires of about 5 healthy adults were deeply sequenced to estimate repertoire size and the extent of clonotype sharing between individuals. For each donor, CD4 naive and CD4 memory were each given three plates, CD8 naive was given two plates, and CD8 memory was given one plate. The full study reports these points: Because the study included only a small number of donors, the genetic and exposure-history diversity represented was limited. Naive subsets generally had larger estimated clonotype richness than memory subsets. Rarefaction of sorted-subset datasets indicated incomplete sequencing despite the large sequencing depth. Compared with non-shared clonotypes, clonotypes shared by all four sorted-subset donors had higher generation probabilities. Across a handful of donors, approximately 5% of naive CD4, approximately 3.5% of naive CD8, under 2.5% of memory CD4, and approximately 0.42% of memory CD8 clonotypes were shared. Pairwise subsampling indicated that sequencing depth was expected to affect the degree of clonotype sharing among donors. Sampling was restricted to blood, and TCR repertoires in tissues likely differ from the TCR repertoires found in blood.

Using the deep immunoSEQ assay, TCR CDR3 regions were amplified from genomic DNA by multiplex PCR. Genomic DNA extracted from each cell subset was distributed evenly over all wells of several immunoSEQ 96-well plates, and each plate served as one replicate. For sorted subsets, 200 ng of genomic DNA, equivalent to some 30,000 T cell genomes, went into each replicate PCR. Purified libraries were measured with a Qubit 3.0 fluorometer, size-checked on a Bioanalyzer 2100, and measured again with the KAPA Library Quantification kit. A separate single-read 150-cycle Illumina NextSeq 550 flow cell was used to sequence each immunoSEQ 96-well plate. The paper's data handling went like this. Because only junctional sequences without quality scores were contained in the immunoSEQ output, filtering matching that applied to full-length reads could not be performed. To assign V/J genes and CDR3, sequences were annotated against IMGT germline references using PyIR, a Python wrapper for IgBLAST v1.9. Reads were removed for weak V/J assignments (E-value above 1e-6), missing CDR3, stop codons, out-of-frame junctions, or ambiguous translated residues. V3J clonotypes were defined as sequences sharing an identical inferred V gene, J gene, and CDR3 amino acid sequence. Percentage overlap between repertoires was calculated by dividing the number of shared unique clonotypes by the size of the smaller repertoire. Three approaches were used to assess repertoire richness: RTK rarefaction, the Chao1 estimator, and Recon v2.1 estimates of unobserved clonotypes. For all TCRbeta clonotypes obtained by the gDNA method from a handful of donors, generation probabilities were computed with OLGA. Drawn from immuneACCESS, this table holds only the in-frame rearrangements with V and J called that TCRdb kept. Clones are partly lost; checked studies trace under half to an unresolved V gene and leave the rest unexplained. The V and J calls and clone size are taken from that table; D and trimming were inferred from the DNA. The sample contains around 1.5 million clones, around 98% of them found a single time. In total, the top ten clones hold 0.45% of the sample.

Healthy HIV-negative adults with no recently reported acute infections or vaccinations were included as donors. Every donor was a Caucasian adult living in Nashville, Tennessee, USA. CD4+ T cells were enriched by magnetic negative selection; naive cells were then positively selected on CD45RA, and the negative fraction formed the memory subset. After blood collection by leukapheresis, PBMCs were isolated using Ficoll-Histopaque density gradient centrifugation and then cryopreserved in the vapor phase of liquid nitrogen. Analytical flow cytometry was used to check the purity and quantity of every magnetically sorted T cell population. Genomic DNA was isolated from every sorted fraction and measured by UV absorbance on a Nanodrop 2000c. This clone was counted once. Its antigen is currently not known. There are no base qualities to consult, and no much larger clone falls within one base. Sample: naive CD4+ T cells sorted from blood. The sample's cell subset or site label, decoded: CD45RA+ positively selected. This clonotype was obtained from a man aged 25 to 45 in good health.

The nucleotide sequence is given as TGCGCCAGCAGCCAGGGGGGACAGGGGGCGAGGGAGCAGTACTTC. This codes for CASSQGGQGAREQYF. This chain joins TRBV4-3 to TRBJ2-7; a stretch of 12 junction bases matches TRBD1. Ends trimmed: V by 3 bases, J by 7 bases; bases unmatched to a gene: 7. Including cysteine and phenylalanine, the CDR3 has 15 amino acids. Only the CDR3 part of the read is kept: 45 bases, read in frame from the first base. According to the germline V gene, CDR1 reads LGHNA and CDR2 reads YSLEER.